These 19 T cell receptor beta chains originate from one sample sequenced in a study of T cells in women clearing cervical HPV infection. The method was immunoSEQ multiplex PCR; TCRdb's version includes in-frame clones alone and lacks a portion of them. Here the sample table reports 30,000 or so clones. Source material: blood buffy coat. These receptors came from a woman between 18 and 70 years old with a cervical HPV16 infection that either progressed to CIN3+ or cleared (not recorded which).

Notes on this clone: The observed sequence ends 3 residues before the CDR3 terminus, with the missing tail filled in from the germline J gene. The gene calls are TRBV5-1 and TRBJ2-3; D remains ambiguous. This CDR3 contains 15 residues. Trimming cost V 0 bases and J 0 bases, with 8 bases left between them. Germline V lookup: CDR1 SGHRS, CDR2 YFSETQ. The DNA read from the CDR3 is TGCGCCAGCAGCTTGGTTGTCAGTAGCACAGATACG. This translates into CASSLVVSSTDT. In full, the CDR3 reads CASSLVVSSTDTQYF.

In the case of this clone: With the read ending 3 residues before the CDR3 end, the germline J gene is used to fill in that end. This chain uses TRBV27 with TRBJ2-5; D gene unclear. CDR3 length: 13 amino acids. V lost 5 bases and J 2 bases, leaving 9 bases between the germline ends. Germline CDR1 reads MNHEY; CDR2 reads SMNVEV (reference sequence). CDR3: CASSPRWQETQYF. The CDR3 DNA, read in part, is TGTGCCAGCAGTCCAAGGTGGCAAGAGACC.

On this clone itself: The sequence runs out 3 residues before the end of the CDR3; the remainder is reconstructed from the germline J gene. This chain uses TRBV19 with TRBJ2-5; 8 bases line up with TRBD1. The V segment lost 7 bases and the J segment 2 bases; nucleotides outside the gene matches: 9. CDR1 is LNHDA, CDR2 SQIVND, per germline (reference sequence). The CDR3 has 15 amino acids. Incomplete CDR3 DNA: TGTGCCAGTAAGTTTACGGACAGGGCGCAAGAGACC. Residues: CASKFTDRAQET. The complete CDR3 reads CASKFTDRAQETQYF. The variable domain in full, with the rest retrieved from reference TRBV19 and TRBJ2-5, is DGGITQSPKYLFRKEGQNVTLSCEQNLNHDAMYWYRQDPGQGLRLIYYSQIVNDFQKGDIAEGYSVSREKKESFPLTVTSAQKNPTAFYLCASKFTDRAQETQYFGPGTRLLVL.

Worth noting for this clone: Read data end 3 residues before the CDR3 end; the end is taken from the germline J gene. The chain employs TRBV5-6 and TRBJ2-7; D not resolved. In germline, CDR1 is SGHDT, CDR2 YYEEEE. V was clipped by 4 bases and J by 2 bases, with 10 bases between them. The CDR3 covers 13 residues. The CDR3 sequence: CASSPRRPYEQYF. The DNA read from the CDR3 is TGTGCCAGCAGCCCCCGGCGGCCCTACGAG. Complete variable domain (other parts from reference TRBV5-6 and TRBJ2-7): DAGVTQSPTHLIKTRGQQVTLRCSPKSGHDTVSWYQQALGQGPQFIFQYYEEEERQRGNFPDRFSGHQFPNYSSELNVNALLLGDSALYLCASSPRRPYEQYFGPGTRLTVT.

As for this clone: The sequence runs out 3 residues before the end of the CDR3; the remainder is reconstructed from the germline J gene. The rearrangement links TRBV5-1 to TRBJ2-2; D might be TRBD2 (6 bases). This CDR3 spans 17 amino acids. CDR1 is SGHRS and CDR2 is YFSETQ in the germline V gene. V dropped 0 bases and J dropped 5 bases, with 17 bases sitting between them. The sequenced CDR3 bases are TGCGCCAGCAGCTTGGCCCTGCGGGAAGGTCGGACCGGGGAG. Translated: CASSLALREGRTGE. In full, the CDR3 is CASSLALREGRTGELFF.

The part of the CDR3 DNA that was read is TGTGCCAGTAGTGTGCCCGGGTTGGGTCCACGGCAGCCC. Encoded protein: CASSVPGLGPRQP. The full-length CDR3 reads as CASSVPGLGPRQPQHF. J is TRBJ1-5 and V is TRBV19, with D hard to call. The read terminates 3 residues before the CDR3 end, so the remaining end is supplied by the germline J gene. Trimming took off 5 bases at V and 7 bases at J, with 21 bases between the two ends. The CDR3 sequence is 16 residues long. Looked up from germline, CDR1 is LNHDA and CDR2 is SQIVND (reference sequence).

A word on this clone: The CDR3 end is not reached by the read, which stops 3 residues before it; the germline J gene fills it in. The V and J genes are TRBV7-2 and TRBJ2-5; D gene unclear. Per germline, CDR1 SGHTA and CDR2 FQGNSA. Between the trimmed V and J ends, which lost 1 base and 2 bases, there was a span of 8 bases. CDR3 size: 14 residues. The sequenced CDR3 bases are TGTGCCAGCAGCTTAGGCGCGCTTCAAGAGACC. Translation gives CASSLGALQET. The whole CDR3 reads CASSLGALQETQYF.

In regard to this clone: The CDR3 end lies 3 residues beyond the end of the read and is filled in from the germline J gene. The chain links TRBV7-9 to TRBJ2-5; D is unresolved. Trimming left V 3 bases short and J 0 bases short, with 11 bases between. The CDR3 totals 15 residues. From germline, CDR1 is SEHNR and CDR2 FQNEAQ (reference sequence). Here the CDR3 reads CASSFQSPYQETQYF. The sequenced CDR3 bases are TGTGCCAGCAGCTTCCAGTCACCGTACCAAGAGACC.

Details on this clone: A read error may account for a junction end that differs from germline. The CDR3 is cut off 3 residues early in the read; its end comes from the germline J gene. The chain is built from TRBV18 and TRBJ1-5, with D possibly being TRBD1 (6 bases). There are 15 residues in the CDR3. CDR1 and CDR2 from the germline V gene are KGHSH and LQKENI. The CDR3 reads CAGSPSDRPYQPQHF. The covered CDR3 bases are TGTGCCGGCTCACCGTCGGACAGACCCTATCAGCCC.

Note on this clone: The read halts 3 residues ahead of the CDR3 end, with the missing end drawn from the germline J gene. The V and J genes are TRBV30 and TRBJ1-2, with TRBD1 identical over 7 bases. CDR3 size: 14 residues. Germline V gene sequence: CDR1 GTSNPN, CDR2 SVGIG (reference sequence). V was clipped by 0 bases and J by 4 bases; unmatched bases: 5. Partial CDR3 DNA: TGTGCCTGGAGTGTATCCGGACAGGCCTATGGC. Protein: CAWSVSGQAYG. The whole CDR3 is CAWSVSGQAYGYTF.

Comments on this clone: The read ends 3 residues early relative to the CDR3; the germline J gene fills the gap. This chain connects TRBV20-1 to TRBJ1-4; 9 nucleotides line up with TRBD1. This CDR3 has 15 amino acids. Looked up from germline, CDR1 is DFQATT and CDR2 is SNEGSKA (reference sequence). CDR3 in amino acids: CSARDTGTGQSPLFF. CDR3 bases read: TGCAGTGCTAGAGATACCGGGACAGGGCAGTCACCA.

As to this clone: The read halts 3 residues ahead of the CDR3 end, with the missing end drawn from the germline J gene. The genes are TRBV2 and TRBJ1-6, with 7 bases aligning to TRBD1. Trimming took 2 bases from V and 5 from J; bases not matched to a gene: 6. Germline lookup yields CDR1 SNHLY and CDR2 FYNNEI. The CDR3 spans 16 residues. The DNA read from the CDR3 is TGTGCCAGCAGTGAACGGGGACAGCATGATAATTCACCC. Translated, it gives CASSERGQHDNSP. The full CDR3 is CASSERGQHDNSPLHF.

As regards this clone: Coverage ceases 3 residues before the CDR3 finishes, and the germline J gene fills in the end. The chain recombines TRBV11-2 with TRBJ2-3; 7 bases align to TRBD2. Germline lookup yields CDR1 SGHAT and CDR2 FQNNGV. This CDR3 is built from 15 residues. Trimming at V came to 2 bases and at J to 4 bases, leaving 6 bases not matched to a gene. The part of the CDR3 DNA that was read is TGTGCCAGCAGCTTACGGGGGGTTGAGCCAGATACG. Translating gives CASSLRGVEPDT. The entire CDR3 is CASSLRGVEPDTQYF.

About this clone: The read falls 3 residues short of the CDR3 end, and the missing part is taken from the germline J gene. The genes are TRBV7-8 and TRBJ2-2; either TRBD1 or TRBD2 may fit D (5 bases each). Trimming stripped 7 bases from V and 6 bases from J, with 15 bases between. This CDR3 has 14 amino acids. Per germline, CDR1 SGHVS and CDR2 FQNEAQ. Incomplete CDR3 DNA: TGTGCCAGCACCGAGAGGGTGGGGCCCGGGGAG. It encodes CASTERVGPGE. The CDR3 in its entirety is CASTERVGPGELFF. Looking up the rest from reference TRBV7-8 and TRBJ2-2 gives the full variable domain: GAGVSQSPRYKVAKRGQDVALRCDPISGHVSLFWYQQALGQGPEFLTYFQNEAQLDKSGLPSDRFFAERPEGSVSTLKIQRTQQEDSAVYLCASTERVGPGELFFGEGSRLTVL.

Regarding this clone: The CDR3 end falls 3 residues outside the read, so it is completed with the germline J gene. This chain connects TRBV7-8 to TRBJ2-4; TRBD2 is a possible D gene (6 bases). This CDR3 has 14 residues. Germline CDR1 is SGHVS and CDR2 is FQNEAQ. CDR3 protein: CASSLGRLGGAQYF. The CDR3 DNA, read in part, is TGTGCCAGCAGCTTAGGAAGACTAGGAGGCGCT.

The CDR3: CASSLAALAGVGSYEQYF. The covered CDR3 bases are TGTGCCAGCAGCTTAGCGGCTCTAGCGGGAGTTGGCTCCTACGAG. The rearrangement joins TRBV7-8 to TRBJ2-7; 10 bases are a match to TRBD2. The read finishes 3 residues shy of the CDR3 end, and the germline J gene is used to complete it. The CDR3 has 18 residues. Germline-derived CDR1 and CDR2 are SGHVS and FQNEAQ. The trim removed 0 bases at V and 0 bases at J, leaving 8 bases unmatched.

For this clone: The sequenced fragment ends 3 residues before the CDR3 boundary, so the rest is inferred from the germline J gene. The genes are TRBV5-1 and TRBJ2-3; unclear D gene. The CDR3 covers 14 residues. V was clipped by 0 bases and J by 4 bases, with 9 bases between them. CDR1 is SGHRS, CDR2 YFSETQ, per germline. The CDR3 reads CASSLGVAPDTQYF. The sequenced CDR3 bases are TGCGCCAGCAGCTTGGGGGTAGCCCCAGATACG.

Of note for this clone: The missing CDR3 end, 3 residues past where the read stops, is filled in from the germline J gene. The J gene is TRBJ2-3, the V gene TRBV24-1; 9 nucleotides align to TRBD1. The CDR3 covers 15 residues. Per the germline V gene, CDR1 is KGHDR and CDR2 is SFDVKD. V gave up 4 bases and J gave up 8 bases; unmatched junction bases: 9. The part of the CDR3 DNA that was read is TGTGCCACCAGTGAGGGCTGGACAGGGGTTGGTACG. It translates to CATSEGWTGVGT. From start to end, the CDR3 is CATSEGWTGVGTQYF.

For this clone: Sequencing ends 3 residues short of the CDR3 end; the germline J gene provides the rest. The chain joins TRBV14 to TRBJ2-7; 7 positions agree with TRBD2. CDR3 length: 18 amino acids. Trimming took 0 bases from V and 6 from J; bases not matched to a gene: 17. CDR1 and CDR2 (germline): SGHDN, FVKESK. The sequenced CDR3 bases are TGTGCCAGCAGCCAAGATAACACGGGTGGACTAGGCGGCTCCGAG. Protein sequence: CASSQDNTGGLGGSE. The entire CDR3 reads CASSQDNTGGLGGSEQYF.